This T cell receptor (beta chain) was found in a study of OX40 agonist ivuxolimab in advanced cancers. About the full investigation: Ivuxolimab, which targeted the costimulatory receptor OX40 (CD134), was an agonistic, fully human IgG2 monoclonal antibody. Among the roughly 52 dose-escalation patients, 19 had hepatocellular carcinoma, roughly 15 melanoma, 9 renal cell carcinoma and 9 head and neck cancer. Partial responses were achieved by three dose-escalation patients, of whom one had hepatocellular carcinoma and two had cutaneous melanoma. A male proportion of approximately 83% and a mean age of approximately 55 years, ranging from roughly 23 to 90, were recorded for the dose-escalation cohort. The paper describes the monotherapy dose-escalation part (N of about 47 patients) of the phase I trial of ivuxolimab. Patients were allowed to have had prior anti-PD-1, anti-PD-L1 or anti-CTLA-4 therapy, and 30% to 50% of the dose-escalation patients had previously received checkpoint inhibitors. The point of sequencing TCRbeta in the periphery was to test whether ivuxolimab changed TCR sequence diversity and drove clonal T-cell expansion. Intravenous ivuxolimab was administered to patients every 2 weeks at six dose levels: 0.01, 0.1, 0.3, 1.5, 3 and 10 mg/kg. Points the paper makes about the study in general: Antigen specificity was not determined for the clonally expanded peripheral T cells. At doses of 0.1 to 3.0 mg/kg, clonal expansion of both CD4+ and CD8+ T cells in blood was seen between baseline and week 6. Low levels of normalized T-cell clonal expansion were also shown by some nonresponding patients. In the 0.1-3.0 mg/kg groups, partial responders were among the patients with the lowest normalized peripheral clonal expansion, particularly in CD8+ T cells. On average, CD8+ T cells showed more expanded clones than CD4+ T cells after ivuxolimab.

The trial excluded patients who had a history of autoimmune disease or were on systemic immunosuppression. Peripheral blood for TCR sequencing was drawn from every dose cohort at baseline, at cycle 4 day 1 and at cycle 7 day 1. Samples were obtained from an open-label, multicenter, first-in-human phase I dose-escalation trial of ivuxolimab. Adults with locally advanced or metastatic melanoma, renal cell, hepatocellular, or head and neck squamous cell carcinoma were enrolled in the trial. Before TCR sequencing, CD4+ T cells and CD8+ T cells were sorted from peripheral blood as separate populations. For sequencing of the TCRbeta CDR3 region, genomic DNA was extracted from the sorted cells. TCRbeta CDR3 regions were sequenced using the immunoSEQ Assay. Entries here come from immuneACCESS through TCRdb and include only in-frame sequences with V and J called. Some clones fail to appear in such tables; in the studies checked, an unresolved V gene covers under half of the shortfall, and the cause of the remainder is unknown. The sample profile shows around 58,000 clones; about 94% of them were found once. Roughly 20% of the sample goes to the ten largest clones.

Remarks on this clone: The antigen it binds to is not known. One base away there is no much larger clone; base qualities are not given.

From the cysteine through the phenylalanine, the CDR3 covers 12 amino acids. Kept here is only the CDR3 DNA, which spans 36 bases and is read in frame from base 1. CDR1 is given as SNHLY and CDR2 as FYNNEI, both from the germline V gene. The junction shows trimming of 8 bases on V and 1 base on J, plus 8 bases between the germline ends. The sample in question was CD4+ or CD8+ T cells sorted from blood, obtained in a trial of the OX40 agonist ivuxolimab. This sequence uses TRBV2 and TRBJ1-1, with TRBD1 as a weak D call on 6 bases. The clonotype comes from an adult with an advanced solid tumor such as melanoma, head and neck, liver or kidney cancer. This receptor has the CDR3 CASGQSNTEAFF. The sequence in DNA is TGTGCCAGCGGACAGTCGAACACTGAAGCTTTCTTT.